The clone carrying this T cell receptor (beta chain) was picked up many times. What it binds is unknown. The V and J ends lost 0 bases and 8 bases respectively, with 13 bases between them. This CDR3 is built from 14 residues. Per germline, CDR1 LNHNV and CDR2 YYDKDF (reference sequence). The data were taken from a study of T-cell reconstitution after alpha-beta-depleted transplantation in children. Study conclusions and caveats: T-cell counts and diversity at one year post-transplant came mainly from newly produced T cells. Expanded graft clones numbering several hundred reportedly gave rise to alpha-beta T cells about two months after transplant. It was surviving recipient T cells and thymic progenitors that gave some patients high TCRbeta diversity at day 60.

Library preparation (for TCRbeta) was performed with unique molecular identifiers. TCRdb ran MiXCR on the PCR reads and lists one entry per CDR3 protein. The sample holds about 260,000 distinct CDR3 sequences; roughly 8.2% are singletons and the top ten take roughly 5.8%. This chain uses TRBV15 with TRBJ1-2, with D possibly TRBD1 on 5 matching bases. The origin of this receptor is a male patient younger than 18 who had a stem cell transplant for acute lymphoblastic leukemia, so the T cells may come from the graft donor. The sequencing used PBMCs, mostly from graft donor cells, collected 180 days after TCRalphabeta/CD19-depleted stem cell transplant. CDR3 amino acids: CATSRDRGSEGYTF. The CDR3 DNA sequence: TGTGCCACCAGCAGAGATCGGGGGTCGGAGGGCTACACCTTC.